A single sample gave rise to the 9 T cell receptor beta chains below, sequenced in a study of T cells in pancreatic ductal adenocarcinoma (dated by TCRdb to 2016 to 2017). Selected pancreatic ductal adenocarcinoma patients had undergone surgery without neoadjuvant therapy. Libraries were made using the immunoSEQ multiplex PCR assay. The immuneACCESS repertoire file appears here via TCRdb, limited to in-frame rearrangements. These files lack a portion of the clones; in checked studies, under half of the deficit traces to unresolved V genes, and the cause of the others is not known. The sample table contains roughly 100,000 clones; only one count was recorded for around 96% of them. The top ten clones comprise around 2.9% of the sample. Sample: PBMCs. These receptors were collected from a human donor with pancreatic ductal adenocarcinoma.

This chain connects TRBV28 to TRBJ1-1; the D gene is possibly TRBD1 (5 bases). The CDR3 sequence is 15 residues long. CDR1 MDHEN and CDR2 SYDVKM come from the germline V gene. The V and J ends lost 1 base and 5 bases respectively, with 14 bases between them. In DNA form, the CDR3 reads TGTGCCAGCAGTTTATATATAAGTAGGGGAACTGAAGCTTTCTTT. It yields the protein CASSLYISRGTEAFF.

The chain combines TRBV10-2 with TRBJ2-7; maybe TRBD2 (6 bases). Germline CDR1 WSHSY, CDR2 SAAADI. The CDR3 contains 14 residues. Deletions cut 2 bases from V and 8 bases from J, with 16 bases between. The DNA for the CDR3 is TGCGCCAGCAGTGAGGGCGGAGGGCAGACGAAGCAGTACTTC. It translates to CASSEGGGQTKQYF.

The rearrangement links TRBV19 to TRBJ1-2; a possible D gene is TRBD1 (5 bases). CDR1 is LNHDA and CDR2 is SQIVND in the germline V gene (reference sequence). V lost 1 base, J lost 5 bases, and 11 bases lay in between. The CDR3 length is 14 residues. CDR3 nucleotides: TGTGCCAGTAGTATAGGGGGCAGGTCGTATGGCTACACCTTC. Translation gives CASSIGGRSYGYTF.

The V and J genes are TRBV30 and TRBJ2-1; D is perhaps TRBD1 (5 bases). The CDR3 consists of 13 residues. CDR1 and CDR2 (germline): GTSNPN, SVGIG (reference sequence). Trimming took 0 bases from V and 6 from J, leaving 9 bases between them. CDR3 in amino acids: CAWSVQDGNEQFF. The CDR3 DNA sequence: TGTGCCTGGAGTGTACAGGACGGCAATGAGCAGTTCTTC.

In DNA form, the CDR3 reads TGTGCCAGCAGCTTTGCGGGAGGGCCCGATGAGCAGTTCTTC. Protein sequence: CASSFAGGPDEQFF. The chain couples TRBV7-2 to TRBJ2-1, with TRBD2 identical over 9 bases. V trimming: 3 bases; J trimming: 8 bases; junction bases outside the gene matches: 5. Germline loops: CDR1 SGHTA, CDR2 FQGNSA. CDR3 length equals 14 residues.

The V call is TRBV6-1, the J call TRBJ1-2, with no clear D. Trimming cost V 2 bases and J 9 bases, with 13 bases left between them. Germline-derived CDR1 and CDR2 are MNHNS and SASEGT. This CDR3 region has 13 residues. This chain's CDR3 is CASSERWRDSYTF. As DNA, the CDR3 is TGTGCCAGCAGTGAAAGGTGGAGGGATAGCTACACCTTC.

To note about this clone: The junction differs from germline at one of its ends, possibly a read error. The rearrangement links TRBV5-4 to TRBJ1-1; weak D call: TRBD1 (5 bases). There are 8 residues in the CDR3. The V gene's germline CDR1 is SGHNT and CDR2 YYREEE (reference sequence). This CDR3 is CASNGGRF. CDR3 in DNA: TGTGCCAGCAACGGGGGACGATTT.

The gene calls are TRBV5-1 and TRBJ2-1; 8 bases are a match to TRBD1. J lost 5 bases, V lost 0 bases, and 7 bases had no gene match. The CDR3 covers 16 residues. Germline-derived CDR1 and CDR2 are SGHRS and YFSETQ. CDR3 amino acids: CASSLDRTGPHNEQFF. As DNA, the CDR3 is TGCGCCAGCAGCTTGGACCGGACAGGGCCCCACAATGAGCAGTTCTTC.

The sample holds a few counts of this clone. The chain couples TRBV28 to TRBJ2-7; the D gene is possibly TRBD1 (5 bases). The ends were cut back, 6 bases at V and 3 bases at J, with 15 bases in the middle. Germline values: CDR1 MDHEN, CDR2 SYDVKM. The CDR3 runs to 14 residues. The chain's CDR3 is CASRPHDSYYEQYF. The CDR3 bases are TGTGCCAGCAGGCCCCACGACAGCTACTACGAGCAGTACTTC. The full variable domain, its missing parts supplied by reference TRBV28 and TRBJ2-7, is DVKVTQSSRYLVKRTGEKVFLECVQDMDHENMFWYRQDPGLGLRLIYFSYDVKMKEKGDIPEGYSVSREKKERFSLILESASTNQTSMYLCASRPHDSYYEQYFGPGTRLTVT.